This T cell receptor (beta chain) was documented in a study of identical twins. TCRdb ran MiXCR on the 5' RACE reads and lists one entry per CDR3 protein. The sample includes 400,000 to 550,000 distinct CDR3 sequences, roughly 26% of them seen just once. Healthy Caucasians provided all donations. From germline, CDR1 is MNHEY and CDR2 SMNVEV (reference sequence). Between the trimmed V and J ends, which lost 5 bases and 3 bases, there was a span of 17 bases. The CDR3 runs 16 residues. This clonotype has a handful of counts. Its antigen remains unknown. The study's findings and limits: Twins showed weaker excess sharing in their beta out-of-frame sequences. Whereas memory repertoires showed no such difference, abundant cord blood beta clonotypes carried fewer insertions.

The same specimen was also included in a second study, on T cells expressing NK-cell markers. That work states: Just one sequenced donor of eight was HCMV-seronegative, while seven were seropositive.

The origin of this receptor is a woman aged 18 to 35 in good health. Material for sequencing was CD4+ T cells sorted from blood. J is TRBJ1-5 and V is TRBV27; D is uncertain. The CDR3 DNA is TGTGCCAGCAGTCCCCTAGGAATCAGACTCAATCAGCCCCAGCATTTT. This gives the protein CASSPLGIRLNQPQHF.